This T cell receptor beta chain originates from a study of T cells in Graves' hyperthyroidism and ophthalmopathy (dated by TCRdb to between 2018 and 2021). Some background on the complete study: Peripheral blood was sampled at the time of initial diagnosis, prior to any treatment. To identify distinguishing TCR V-J signatures, a discovery cohort of about 100 patients was used, comprising 40 to 45 with Graves' ophthalmopathy and around 60 with stable Graves' hyperthyroidism. Prospective prediction of ophthalmopathy was tested in an independent validation cohort of some 19 hyperthyroidism patients and 15 to 17 patients who later progressed to ophthalmopathy. The roughly 100 discovery patients were randomly divided into training and test sets at a 7:3 ratio. In addition, the study compared T-cell repertoires in thyroid tissue and in blood from roughly six Graves' hyperthyroidism patients. After sampling, hyperthyroidism patients received methimazole starting at 30 mg daily, and ophthalmopathy patients received high-dose intravenous methylprednisolone. According to the paper, TCR Vbeta CDR3 sequencing was carried out on about 140 peripheral blood samples, which came from fewer than 50 ophthalmopathy, roughly 75 hyperthyroidism and around 17 progressor patients. The study at large found these results: In cross-validation, a model built on a 13 V-J signature told ophthalmopathy apart from stable hyperthyroidism with approximately 91% sensitivity and around 84% specificity, and in testing the same model reached 80%/75%. Sample size was not statistically predetermined, and blinding of investigators to group allocation was not performed. Most expanded thyroid clonotypes (frequency above 0.001) were also detected in blood, suggesting blood repertoires may reflect thyroid immune responses. In validation, the model predicted progression to ophthalmopathy with approximately 71% sensitivity and about 73% specificity, a median of about 6 months before onset.

Its CDR3 holds 16 amino acids, cysteine through phenylalanine. The DNA shown is the 48-base CDR3, in frame from base 1. Trimming costs V 3 bases and J 3 bases, and their ends lie 15 bases apart. CDR1 and CDR2, looked up from the germline V gene, are MGHRA and YSYEKL. The TCR beta CDR3 regions were amplified from the RNA transcripts. For the first round of RT-PCR on the TCR CDR3, the HTBI primer set was used together with the Qiagen OneStep RT-PCR kit. Libraries were constructed in a second round of multiplex PCR, after which size selection and purification were performed. The libraries were sequenced on an Illumina HiSeq2000 using paired-end 100 bp reads. The study's processing was this. SOAPnuke was used to process the raw data, with reads discarded if the reads contained adapters or uncalled bases, had a mean Phred below 15, or lacked an exact constant-primer or identifier match. COPE v1.2.5 was used to merge high-quality paired reads, and clonotypes were defined as unique nucleotide sequences. Clonotypes were aligned to IMGT TRBV, TRBD and TRBJ reference segments using MiTCR v1.1. The analysis included only V-J combinations with a frequency above 0.0001, which together covered 99% to 99.2% of the repertoires. The TCS score was defined as F50 (clonal expansion) divided by E x V (chaos), with BLOSUM62-based TCRdist calculated between CDR3 peptides within each V-J. Welch's t-statistics and random forest reduced approximately 520 V-J features to 10 to 15, which were used in a naive Bayes classifier (R e1071). TCRdb ran its own pipeline on the public reads, namely fastp trimming at Q25 and MiXCR clone calling, and kept in-frame beta chains. Rows with a matching CDR3 protein are joined into one entry that keeps the most common DNA and genes. The V and J calls come from TCRdb's annotation, not from the publication. This sample holds hundreds of thousands of distinct CDR3 sequences; under 20% were observed only once. Approximately 16% of the sample is held by the ten biggest clonotypes.

Note on this clonotype: What antigen it recognizes has not been identified. Nothing much larger sits one base from this clone, and base qualities are not available.

Hyperthyroidism patients were newly diagnosed, had a disease duration of under 2 months, and were aged 18 to 65 years. The study excluded patients with uncontrolled infections, other autoimmune diseases, pregnancy or lactation. Clinical symptoms, serum thyroxine and TRAb, thyroid ultrasound, and orbital computed tomography formed the basis for the diagnoses. Blood from progressor patients was collected at the time of first diagnosis with hyperthyroidism, before any ophthalmopathy symptoms had appeared. PBMCs were isolated from 8 to 10 ml of fresh peripheral blood by Ficoll-Paque density gradient centrifugation. Progressor patients were initially diagnosed with Graves' hyperthyroidism and developed ophthalmopathy during follow-up. Total RNA was extracted using Trizol reagent, and RNA quality was assessed on an Agilent 2100 Bioanalyzer.

The chain joins TRBV4-1 to TRBJ1-5; no D gene is confidently identified. This TCR came from a woman in her 50s with Graves' hyperthyroidism that later progressed to Graves' ophthalmopathy. The sample taken for sequencing was blood. The nucleotide sequence is given as TGCGCCAGCAGCCACCCTGGACGGACCCTCAATCAGCCCCAGCATTTT. Its amino acids are CASSHPGRTLNQPQHF.